This T cell receptor (beta chain) was captured by sequencing in a study of CD4 T cells in relation to SARS-CoV-2 and coronaviruses. Whole-study context: TCR beta CDR3s were sequenced after roughly 10-day antigen culture of PBMCs. The negative reference was HIV-1 Nef peptide pool or peptide-free culture. Findings and caveats of the study: No donor gave both pre-pandemic and post-infection samples.

Germline lookup yields CDR1 SGHNT and CDR2 YYREEE (reference sequence). With V trimmed by 0 bases and J by 9 bases, 4 bases remained unmatched. The CDR3 has 15 residues. In its sample, this clone was seen a few times. Antigen specificity is unknown. Before the COVID-19 pandemic, during about 2011-2019, CD4+ T cells were taken from unexposed donors. CD4+ T cells were isolated from the cells after more than 8 days of culture. Testing used SARS-CoV-2 S/N and four cold-coronavirus spikes on unexposed-donor CD4+ T cells, cells permitting. Data came from immunoSEQ multiplex PCR; TCRdb stores just in-frame clones and leaves some out. The table has about 25,000 clones, about three quarters seen once.

The sequence was collected from a human donor in good health. The V gene is TRBV5-4, the J gene TRBJ2-1, with 12 bases matching TRBD2. Sequencing was carried out using CD4+ T cells from PBMCs, cultured in vitro. The CDR3 region has the DNA TGTGCCAGCAGCTTGGTTCTAGCGGGGGGGATTGAGCAGTTCTTC. This translates into CASSLVLAGGIEQFF.